This T cell receptor (beta chain) came from a study of cytomegalovirus exposure and HLA in healthy donors. There were likely unrecorded immune exposures, though donors were nominally healthy when sampled. This CDR3 is 14 amino acids long. Trimming pared 6 bases from V and 5 bases from J, leaving 16 bases between. Looked up from germline, CDR1 is MNHEY and CDR2 is SVGAGI. The primer mix had 60 Vbeta and 13 Jbeta primers. The data were produced by immunoSEQ multiplex PCR, yet TCRdb's version contains in-frame clones alone and is incomplete. The table lists 150,000 or so clones, roughly 76% of them singletons. Concerning this clone itself: Its antigen is undetermined.

Whole-study findings and limits: Later findings reportedly placed an Asian-associated ancestry cluster below the approximately 650-donor mean for N-insertions. In a later analysis, more than 15,000 TCR beta sequences were associated with HLA alleles at 0.05 false discovery rate. Researchers had no immune exposure information except CMV serostatus available.

The clonotype was recovered from a woman between 18 and 29 years old in good health and CMV-seropositive. Sequencing was done on a sample of PBMCs. This chain joins TRBV6-5 and TRBJ1-1, with a possible D match to TRBD1 (5 bases). The CDR3 DNA reads TGTGCCAGCAGAAAAACAGGTTCTTGGACTGAAGCTTTCTTT. It encodes CASRKTGSWTEAFF.